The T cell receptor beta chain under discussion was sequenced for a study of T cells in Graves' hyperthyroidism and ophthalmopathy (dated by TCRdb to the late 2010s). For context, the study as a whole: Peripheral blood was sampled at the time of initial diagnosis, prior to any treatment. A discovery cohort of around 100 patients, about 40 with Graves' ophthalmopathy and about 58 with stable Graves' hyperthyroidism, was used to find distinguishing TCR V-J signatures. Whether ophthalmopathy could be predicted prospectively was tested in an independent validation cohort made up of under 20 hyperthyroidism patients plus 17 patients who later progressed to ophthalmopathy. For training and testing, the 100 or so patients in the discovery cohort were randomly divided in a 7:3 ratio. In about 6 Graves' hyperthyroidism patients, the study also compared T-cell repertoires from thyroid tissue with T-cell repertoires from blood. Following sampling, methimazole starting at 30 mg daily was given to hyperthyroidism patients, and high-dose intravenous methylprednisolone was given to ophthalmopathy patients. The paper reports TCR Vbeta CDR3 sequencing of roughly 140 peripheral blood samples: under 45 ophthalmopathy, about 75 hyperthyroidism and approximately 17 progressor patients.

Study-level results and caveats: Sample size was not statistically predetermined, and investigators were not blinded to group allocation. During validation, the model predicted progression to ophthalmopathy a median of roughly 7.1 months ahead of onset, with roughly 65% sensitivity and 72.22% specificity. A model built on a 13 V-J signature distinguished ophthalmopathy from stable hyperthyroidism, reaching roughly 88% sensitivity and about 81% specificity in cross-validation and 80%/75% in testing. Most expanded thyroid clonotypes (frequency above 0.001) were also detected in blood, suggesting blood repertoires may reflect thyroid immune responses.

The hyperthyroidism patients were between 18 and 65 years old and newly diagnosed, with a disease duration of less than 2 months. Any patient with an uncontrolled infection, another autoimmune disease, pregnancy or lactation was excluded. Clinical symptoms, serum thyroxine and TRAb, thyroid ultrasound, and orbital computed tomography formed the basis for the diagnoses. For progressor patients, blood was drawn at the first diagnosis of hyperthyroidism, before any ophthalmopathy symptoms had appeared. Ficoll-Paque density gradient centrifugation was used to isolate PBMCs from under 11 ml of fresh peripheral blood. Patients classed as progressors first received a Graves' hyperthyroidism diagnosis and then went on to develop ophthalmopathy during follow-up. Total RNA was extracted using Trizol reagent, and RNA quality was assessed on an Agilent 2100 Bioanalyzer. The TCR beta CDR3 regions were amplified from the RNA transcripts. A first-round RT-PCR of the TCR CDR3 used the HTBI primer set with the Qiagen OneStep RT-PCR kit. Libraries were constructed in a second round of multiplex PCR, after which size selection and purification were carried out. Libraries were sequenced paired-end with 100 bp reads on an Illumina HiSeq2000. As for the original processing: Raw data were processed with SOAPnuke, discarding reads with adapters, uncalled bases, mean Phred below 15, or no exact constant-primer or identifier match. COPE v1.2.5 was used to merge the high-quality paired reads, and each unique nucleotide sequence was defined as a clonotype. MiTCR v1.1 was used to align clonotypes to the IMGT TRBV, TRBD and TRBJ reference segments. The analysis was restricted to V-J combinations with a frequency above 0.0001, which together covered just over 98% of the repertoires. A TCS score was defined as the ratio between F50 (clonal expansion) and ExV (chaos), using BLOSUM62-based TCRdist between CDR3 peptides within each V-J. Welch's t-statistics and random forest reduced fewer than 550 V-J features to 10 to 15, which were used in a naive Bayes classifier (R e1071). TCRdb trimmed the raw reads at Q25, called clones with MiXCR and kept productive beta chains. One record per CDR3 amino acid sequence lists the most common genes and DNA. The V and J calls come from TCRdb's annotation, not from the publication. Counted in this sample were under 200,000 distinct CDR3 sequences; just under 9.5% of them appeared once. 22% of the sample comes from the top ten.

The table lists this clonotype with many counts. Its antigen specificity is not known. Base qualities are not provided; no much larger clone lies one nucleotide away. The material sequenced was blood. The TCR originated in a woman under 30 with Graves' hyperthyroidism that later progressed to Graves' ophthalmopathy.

The DNA reads TGTGCCACCAGCAGAGATTTTGGGTACAATCAGCCCCAGCATTTT. This encodes CATSRDFGYNQPQHF. Recombination connected TRBV15 to TRBJ1-5, with the D gene not confidently named. The CDR3 runs 15 amino acids, cysteine and phenylalanine included. The entry retains the CDR3 DNA only, 45 bases that are in frame from base 1. From the germline V gene (reference sequence), CDR1 is LNHNV and CDR2 is YYDKDF. A distance of 9 bases separates the germline ends of V and J, which lose 0 bases and 3 bases respectively.